These 15 T cell receptor beta chains were sequenced from one sample in a study of T cells in Graves' hyperthyroidism and ophthalmopathy. The CDR3 regions of TCR beta were amplified from RNA transcripts. The primer set for the first-round RT-PCR of the TCR CDR3 was HTBI. Each CDR3 protein is one row after TCRdb ran MiXCR on the multiplex PCR reads. The profile shows 500,000 or so distinct CDR3 sequences, about 16% of them singletons. The source material was blood. The receptors were gathered from a woman in her thirties with Graves' ophthalmopathy.

This clonotype was counted at least ten times. The chain has TRBV20-1 and TRBJ2-7, with D perhaps being TRBD1 or TRBD2 (5 bases each). CDR3 length equals 14 residues. In germline, CDR1 is DFQATT, CDR2 SNEGSKA (reference sequence). V was cut by 3 bases and J by 5 bases, with 17 bases left in between. The CDR3 nucleotides are TGCAGTGCTAGTGTTGACGCCCGGGGACACGAGCAGTACTTC. Protein product: CSASVDARGHEQYF.

This clonotype was recorded at least ten times. This chain links TRBV28 with TRBJ2-1; D uncertain. Germline V gene data show CDR1 as MDHEN and CDR2 as SYDVKM. V lost 3 bases, J lost 8 bases, and 14 bases lay in between. The CDR3 runs to 14 residues. CDR3 sequence (DNA): TGTGCCAGCAGTTTGGTCTGGCGTTCCGATGAGCAGTTCTTC. It specifies CASSLVWRSDEQFF.

Ten or more counts support this clonotype. The CDR3: CASSRALKETQYF. CDR3 DNA: TGTGCCAGCAGCCGTGCACTCAAAGAGACCCAGTACTTC. The V call is TRBV3-1, the J call TRBJ2-5; D not certain. V lost 4 bases and J 3 bases, leaving 9 bases between the germline ends. Germline V gene lookup returns CDR1 LGHDT and CDR2 YNNKEL (reference sequence). This CDR3 is 13 amino acids long.

Ten or more counts support this clonotype. The chain couples TRBV20-1 to TRBJ1-1; D is possibly TRBD1 (6 bases). CDR1 and CDR2 (germline): DFQATT, SNEGSKA (reference sequence). The V and J ends lost 7 bases and 0 bases respectively, with 15 bases between them. The CDR3 totals 14 residues. DNA of the CDR3: TGCAGTGGTCTAAGCGGGGGCATGAACACTGAAGCTTTCTTT. Translated: CSGLSGGMNTEAFF.

This clonotype was observed many times. The chain is built from TRBV28 and TRBJ2-3; 7 bases line up with TRBD2. Germline lookup yields CDR1 MDHEN and CDR2 SYDVKM. CDR3 length: 17 amino acids. The junction had 18 bases not matched to a gene; V was cut back by 6 bases and J by 6 bases. CDR3 in DNA: TGTGCCAGCAGCCCGCCCGCGGGAGAGTCATCAGGGGATACGCAGTATTTT. It encodes CASSPPAGESSGDTQYF.

In its sample, this clonotype was seen a few times. J is TRBJ2-1 and V is TRBV4-1; TRBD2 aligns across 14 bases. J lost 9 bases, V lost 6 bases, and 10 bases had no gene match. Germline CDR1 reads MGHRA; CDR2 reads YSYEKL. CDR3 length equals 16 residues. The CDR3 nucleotides read TGCGCCAGCAGGACGGGGACTAGCGGGAGATTTAGTGAGCAGTTCTTC. Protein: CASRTGTSGRFSEQFF.

V is TRBV5-8 and J is TRBJ2-7; D gene uncertain. Germline V lookup: CDR1 SGHTS, CDR2 YDEGEE. V was clipped by 4 bases and J by 0 bases, with 14 bases between them. The CDR3 length is 15 residues. As DNA, the CDR3 is TGTGCCAGCAGCCCTAAAGCAAGGAGCTCCTACGAGCAGTACTTC. It yields the protein CASSPKARSSYEQYF.

As concerns this clonotype: A much larger clone sits a single nucleotide away, making a read error possible. The rearrangement uses TRBV28 and TRBJ2-7; no clear D. Trimming took off 5 bases at V and 10 bases at J, with 21 bases between the two ends. This CDR3 comprises 14 residues. Germline V CDR1 and CDR2: MDHEN, SYDVKM. DNA for the CDR3: TGTGCCAGCAGTACCCCTTTACTCTGGAGTCGACAGTACTTC. Translated, it gives CASSTPLLWSRQYF.

This rearrangement joins TRBV11-2 to TRBJ2-7; D not resolved. Germline values: CDR1 SGHAT, CDR2 FQNNGV. CDR3 length equals 15 residues. V was trimmed by 0 bases and J by 2 bases, leaving 11 bases between them. The CDR3 sequence is CASSLDLQTTYEQYF. For the CDR3, the DNA is TGTGCCAGCAGCTTAGATCTTCAAACGACCTACGAGCAGTACTTC.

This clonotype was seen ten or more times. CDR3 in DNA: TGTGCCAGCAGCTTTGCGGGACCTAATCAGCCCCAGCATTTT. This gives the protein CASSFAGPNQPQHF. The chain links TRBV7-8 to TRBJ1-5; maybe TRBD1 (5 bases). Trimming took off 3 bases at V and 4 bases at J, with 10 bases between the two ends. CDR1 SGHVS and CDR2 FQNEAQ come from the germline V gene. The CDR3 totals 14 residues.

This clonotype was seen more than once but under ten times. V gene TRBV6-5 combines with J gene TRBJ1-4; D is uncertain. The CDR3 is made up of 14 amino acids. Deletions cut 2 bases from V and 8 bases from J, with 12 bases between. In germline, CDR1 is MNHEY, CDR2 SVGAGI. The CDR3: CASSYRKGLEKLFF. CDR3 DNA sequence: TGTGCCAGCAGTTACCGGAAGGGTTTAGAAAAACTGTTTTTT.

This clonotype was counted at least ten times. The chain recombines TRBV11-2 with TRBJ2-1; the match to TRBD2 covers 7 bases. The CDR3 is 15 amino acids. Unmatched junction bases numbered 3, after V lost 2 bases and J lost 2 bases. Germline V gene sequence: CDR1 SGHAT, CDR2 FQNNGV. CDR3 nucleotide sequence: TGTGCCAGCAGCTTACTAGCGGCCGCCTACAATGAGCAGTTCTTC. This encodes CASSLLAAAYNEQFF.

The chain links TRBV12-3 or TRBV12-4 to TRBJ2-7, with 11 bases lining up with TRBD2. With 7 bases clipped from V and 2 bases from J, the junction kept 4 bases outside the gene matches. The CDR3 has 14 residues. CDR3 region: CASKTSGSPYEQYF. In nucleotides, the CDR3 is TGTGCCAGCAAAACTAGCGGGAGTCCCTACGAGCAGTACTTC.

This clonotype was observed many times. The rearrangement joins TRBV5-6 to TRBJ1-1; D is unclear. Germline assignment: CDR1 SGHDT and CDR2 YYEEEE. Trimming shortened V by 0 bases and J by 3 bases, and 15 bases separated the two germline ends. The length of the CDR3 is 16 residues. CDR3 sequence reads: CASSLVSPKADTEAFF. The CDR3 DNA reads TGTGCCAGCAGCTTGGTTTCACCGAAGGCGGACACTGAAGCTTTCTTT.

This clonotype was found many times. V is TRBV5-5 and J is TRBJ1-2; 8 bases are a match to TRBD1. Germline V lookup: CDR1 SGHKS, CDR2 YYEKEE (reference sequence). The CDR3 sequence is 14 residues long. V lost 4 bases to trimming and J lost 9 bases; unmatched junction nucleotides: 11. This chain's CDR3 is CASSPGQGANRYTF. CDR3 in DNA: TGTGCCAGCAGCCCAGGACAGGGCGCGAATCGCTACACCTTC.